Below, 15 T cell receptor beta chains from the same sample are listed, as sequenced in a study of regulatory T cells in long-lasting Graves disease. Library construction for TCR beta used iRepertoire HTBI primers and Arm-PCR of CDR3 regions. Via MiXCR, TCRdb re-called the multiplex PCR reads, giving one row per CDR3 protein. The data contain 500,000 to 700,000 distinct CDR3 sequences, around 17% of them singletons. The time point here: newly diagnosed GD, antithyroid drugs for less than 3 months. Researchers made the TCR library from RNA that was extracted from PBMCs. These sequences were also reported in another study, on T cells in Graves' hyperthyroidism and ophthalmopathy.

The source material was peripheral blood mononuclear cells (PBMCs), sampled at new diagnosis, from a patient treated with antithyroid drugs. Receptors originate from a woman in her 30s with Graves disease.

This CDR3 is CASSQGPASDTQYF. The CDR3 nucleotides are TGTGCCAGCAGCCAAGGTCCAGCCTCAGATACGCAGTATTTT. The rearrangement links TRBV3-1 to TRBJ2-3; D unresolved. This CDR3 spans 14 amino acids. Germline-derived CDR1 and CDR2 are LGHDT and YNNKEL (reference sequence). V lost 1 base to trimming and J lost 4 bases, with 9 bases between them.

In this sample, this clonotype turned up many times. V and J are TRBV2 and TRBJ1-2, with D uncertain. This CDR3 has 16 residues. V was clipped by 2 bases and J by 3 bases, with 16 bases between them. Germline lookup yields CDR1 SNHLY and CDR2 FYNNEI. The CDR3 bases are TGTGCCAGCAGTGAAAGCAGCATCTTCGGATACTATGGCTACACCTTC. Its translation is CASSESSIFGYYGYTF.

This clonotype has ten or more counts. The J gene is TRBJ1-1, the V gene TRBV20-1; no definite D call. Per the germline V gene, CDR1 is DFQATT and CDR2 is SNEGSKA (reference sequence). V was clipped by 6 bases and J by 6 bases, with 17 bases between them. CDR3 length: 13 residues. CDR3: CSATIQGRAEAFF. The CDR3 DNA is TGCAGTGCCACCATTCAAGGGAGGGCTGAAGCTTTCTTT.

For this clonotype: One end of the junction varies from germline; a read error may be responsible. The J gene is TRBJ2-1, the V gene TRBV19; TRBD1 aligns across 8 bases. The CDR3 has 15 residues. Per the germline V gene, CDR1 is LNHDA and CDR2 is SQIVND (reference sequence). The CDR3 nucleotides are TGTGCCAGTAGAGATACAGGGGGGAAGTACAATAAGCAGTTCTTC. Amino acids: CASRDTGGKYNKQFF.

V is TRBV10-2 and J is TRBJ1-1; perhaps TRBD1 as D (5 bases). The V end lost 6 bases, the J end lost 2 bases, and 16 bases lay between the germline ends. CDR3 length: 15 residues. The germline CDR1 and CDR2 sequences are WSHSY and SAAADI. This CDR3 is CASRLDWGFNTEAFF. CDR3 sequence (DNA): TGCGCCAGCAGGCTCGACTGGGGGTTCAACACTGAAGCTTTCTTT.

This clonotype was seen at least ten times. The chain carries TRBV27 and TRBJ1-1; D gene unclear. CDR3 length equals 14 residues. In germline, CDR1 is MNHEY, CDR2 SMNVEV (reference sequence). The V gene lost 3 bases and the J gene lost 0 bases, with 8 bases spanning the gap. This CDR3 reads CASSFLRVNTEAFF. DNA for the CDR3: TGTGCCAGCAGTTTTCTAAGAGTGAACACTGAAGCTTTCTTT.

This clonotype was counted only a few times. The gene calls are TRBV11-1 and TRBJ2-7; TRBD2 matches at 7 bases. From germline, CDR1 is SGHAT and CDR2 FQDESV (reference sequence). This CDR3 region has 15 residues. The V segment lost 4 bases and the J segment 6 bases; nucleotides outside the gene matches: 12. The CDR3 DNA reads TGTGCCAGCAGCTCCGGTTATGGGGGAGGGAGCGAGCAGTACTTC. Its protein product is CASSSGYGGGSEQYF.

This clonotype was seen at least ten times. The chain is built from TRBV7-8 and TRBJ2-7; 11 nucleotides match TRBD2. After removal of 0 bases from V and 2 bases from J, the junction contained 0 bases not matched to a gene. There are 15 residues in the CDR3. CDR1 is SGHVS, CDR2 FQNEAQ, per germline. The CDR3 is CASSLATSGTYEQYF. The CDR3 nucleotides read TGTGCCAGCAGCTTAGCGACTAGCGGGACCTACGAGCAGTACTTC.

Note on this clonotype: Because it lacks the conserved phenylalanine or tryptophan at the end, this CDR3 is likely a read error. No DNA is shown, since the ends of the CDR3 on it are uncertain; the CDR3 is the one TCRdb lists. The chain is built from TRBV9 and TRBJ2-1; the listed D gene, TRBD1, was not tested against the DNA. The length of the CDR3 is 13 amino acids, counting both ends. Germline V CDR1 and CDR2: SGDLS, YYNGEE. The CDR3 sequence is CASSPLLVGQLGI.

In this sample, this clonotype turned up many times. J is TRBJ1-2 and V is TRBV28, with 7 positions matching TRBD1. With V trimmed by 8 bases and J by 3 bases, 9 bases remained unmatched. Germline-derived CDR1 and CDR2 are MDHEN and SYDVKM. CDR3 length: 14 amino acids. The CDR3 bases are TGTGCCAGCGTCTCCCCGGGACAGTACTATGGCTACACCTTC. It yields the protein CASVSPGQYYGYTF.

This clonotype was found many times. The chain couples TRBV20-1 to TRBJ2-3; TRBD2 is a possible D gene (5 bases). The CDR3 is 12 residues long. Per germline, CDR1 DFQATT and CDR2 SNEGSKA (reference sequence). The V gene lost 7 bases and the J gene lost 3 bases, with 11 bases spanning the gap. The CDR3 spells CSGSGRTDTQYF. The CDR3 bases are TGCAGTGGAAGCGGACGAACAGATACGCAGTATTTT.

The chain combines TRBV6-2 or TRBV6-3 with TRBJ2-7; D is perhaps TRBD1 (5 bases). CDR1 and CDR2 (germline): MNHEY, SVGEGT. This CDR3 region has 14 residues. Between the trimmed V and J ends, which lost 7 bases and 4 bases, there was a span of 17 bases. Written as DNA, the CDR3 is TGTGCCAGCACTCGACTGCAGGGATTGTACGAGCAGTACTTC. It encodes CASTRLQGLYEQYF.

V usage is TRBV20-1 and J usage is TRBJ2-2, with D perhaps TRBD1 (6 bases). The germline gives CDR1 DFQATT, CDR2 SNEGSKA (reference sequence). The CDR3 totals 14 residues. Trimming pared 3 bases from V and 5 bases from J, leaving 13 bases between. CDR3 in DNA: TGCAGTGCTAGGGGTACAGGGAGTACCGGGGAGCTGTTTTTT. Its protein product is CSARGTGSTGELFF.

The J gene is TRBJ2-5, the V gene TRBV3-1; no clear D. The CDR3 extends over 15 amino acids. With 2 bases removed from V and 5 bases from J, the gap between germline ends came to 15 bases. Germline V gene lookup returns CDR1 LGHDT and CDR2 YNNKEL (reference sequence). DNA of the CDR3: TGTGCCAGCAGCCAAAACATACCAGGCCGGGAGACCCAGTACTTC. Its translation is CASSQNIPGRETQYF.

This clonotype appeared many times. CDR3 nucleotide sequence: TGTGCCAGCAGATACAGGGACCATTTTTTGAGAGGCTACACCTTC. This gives the protein CASRYRDHFLRGYTF. The chain employs TRBV6-5 and TRBJ1-2; weak D call: TRBD1 (6 bases). CDR3 length: 15 residues. Germline CDR1 is MNHEY and CDR2 is SVGAGI. Trimming stripped 6 bases from V and 8 bases from J, with 22 bases between.